This is a list of T cell receptor beta chains from one sample in a study of blood T cell repertoires in COVID-19. Clones were read by immunoSEQ multiplex PCR, and TCRdb kept only the in-frame ones, dropping some. The profile shows 60,000 to 90,000 clones, more than 60% of them singletons. Sequencing was carried out using peripheral blood. These receptors were taken from a man aged 55-75 years with acute or convalescent COVID-19. CDR3s include the opening cysteine and the closing phenylalanine or tryptophan. D genes are given only for firm matches.

CDR3nt: TGTGCCAGCAGTTACGTAGCGGGAGGTGCCGGGGAGCTGTTTTTT
CDR3aa: CASSYVAGGAGELFF
d_gene: TRBD2
v_gene: TRBV6-5
j_gene: TRBJ2-2

CDR3nt: TGTGCCAGCAGCGTAGAAGGGGCTAGCGGGAGTACCAGCTCCTACGAGCAGTACTTC
CDR3aa: CASSVEGASGSTSSYEQYF
d_gene: TRBD2
v_gene: TRBV9
j_gene: TRBJ2-7

CDR3nt: TGTGCCAGCAGTGAAGCGGGACAGACTTTCACTGAAGCTTTCTTT
CDR3aa: CASSEAGQTFTEAFF
d_gene: TRBD1
v_gene: TRBV6-1
j_gene: TRBJ1-1

CDR3nt: TGTGCCAGCAGCTTACAGGGGGGCGACAATGAGCAGTTCTTC
CDR3aa: CASSLQGGDNEQFF
d_gene: -
v_gene: TRBV7-2
j_gene: TRBJ2-1

CDR3nt: TGTGCCAGCAGCTTGGTCCTAGCCTCCTACAATGAACAGTTCTTC
CDR3aa: CASSLVLASYNEQFF
d_gene: -
v_gene: TRBV5-5
j_gene: TRBJ2-1

CDR3nt: TGTGCCAGAAGCTTGGCTGGCCAGGATAGCAATCAGCCCCAGCATTTT
CDR3aa: CARSLAGQDSNQPQHF
d_gene: -
v_gene: TRBV5-3
j_gene: TRBJ1-5

CDR3nt: TGTGCCATCATGTCGGGGACAGTCAATAAGGGGACTGAAGCTTTCTTT
CDR3aa: CAIMSGTVNKGTEAFF
d_gene: TRBD1
v_gene: TRBV10-3
j_gene: TRBJ1-1

CDR3nt: TGTGCCAGCAGACCGGGACAGGGGGCATCTGGCTACACCTTC
CDR3aa: CASRPGQGASGYTF
d_gene: TRBD1
v_gene: TRBV6-6
j_gene: TRBJ1-2

CDR3nt: TGTGCCAGCAGCCCTAGTCCATTCAATCAGCCCCAGCATTTT
CDR3aa: CASSPSPFNQPQHF
d_gene: -
v_gene: TRBV27
j_gene: TRBJ1-5

CDR3nt: TGCAGTGCTAGTTTGGGACAGGGGGAGACCCAGTACTTC
CDR3aa: CSASLGQGETQYF
d_gene: TRBD1
v_gene: TRBV20-1
j_gene: TRBJ2-5

CDR3nt: TGTGCCAGCTCACCAGGGACAGGCACAGATACGCAGTATTTT
CDR3aa: CASSPGTGTDTQYF
d_gene: TRBD1
v_gene: TRBV18
j_gene: TRBJ2-3